A selection of T cell receptor beta chains follows, all from one sample in a study of T cells in Graves' hyperthyroidism and ophthalmopathy. TCRdb redid the calling of the multiplex PCR reads with MiXCR, one entry per CDR3 protein. The table lists some 320,000 distinct CDR3 sequences, roughly 13% of them singletons, with 34% in the top ten. What was sequenced was blood. These receptors came from a woman aged 40 to 49 with Graves' ophthalmopathy. Each CDR3 is given with its conserved first and last residue. A D gene is named only where the DNA matches it firmly. Size is stated for part of the rows, as once, few or many counts, or as a class when the clone is expanded.

j_call clone_size d_call v_call cdr3_nt cdr3_aa
TRBJ2-3 - TRBD2 TRBV5-1 TGCGCCAGCAGCTTCGGGACTAGCGGGTTCGATACGCAGTATTTT CASSFGTSGFDTQYF
TRBJ2-2 few - TRBV5-4 TGTGCCTCCAAGAACCCTGAGGCCGGGGAGCTGTTTTTT CASKNPEAGELFF
TRBJ1-5 many - TRBV20-1 TGCAGTGCTAGGGGATGGCCCTATCAGCCCCAGCATTTT CSARGWPYQPQHF
TRBJ1-1 many - TRBV11-2 TGTGCCAGCAGCTTCCGGACGATGGCTGAAGCTTTCTTT CASSFRTMAEAFF
TRBJ2-3 many - TRBV29-1 TGCAGCGCCCAACCCGCTGGAGGGCACGATACGCAGTATTTT CSAQPAGGHDTQYF
TRBJ1-6 - - TRBV4-1 TGCGCCAGCAGCCAAGAGGAACACAGGGTGCTCCACTTT CASSQEEHRVLHF
TRBJ2-1 many TRBD1 TRBV5-1 TGCGCCAGCAGCTTGGCCAGGGACAGGGGGAATGAGCAGTTCTTC CASSLARDRGNEQFF
TRBJ1-5 many TRBD1 TRBV19 TGTGCCAGTGACTCCCCCCTCGTAGGGGCCAATAGGGGGCTTCAGCCCCAGCATTTT CASDSPLVGANRGLQPQHF
TRBJ2-2 - - TRBV5-1 TGCGCCAGCAGCTTGGGGGACATAATATCCGGGGAGCTGTTTTTT CASSLGDIISGELFF
TRBJ2-2 many - TRBV11-3 TGTGCCAGCAGCTTTCCGGGACTCCCCGCCGGGGAGCTGTTTTTT CASSFPGLPAGELFF
TRBJ2-3 - - TRBV29-1 TGCAGCGTTGAATTTCACATGGCAGATACGCAGTATTTT CSVEFHMADTQYF
TRBJ1-5 - - TRBV28 TGTGCCAGCAGTTTCCTCGGCGAAGGCACAGATACGCAGCATTTT CASSFLGEGTDTQHF
TRBJ2-7 few - TRBV20-1 TGCAGTGCTCCCCAACTAAGGCGGGAGCAGTACTTC CSAPQLRREQYF